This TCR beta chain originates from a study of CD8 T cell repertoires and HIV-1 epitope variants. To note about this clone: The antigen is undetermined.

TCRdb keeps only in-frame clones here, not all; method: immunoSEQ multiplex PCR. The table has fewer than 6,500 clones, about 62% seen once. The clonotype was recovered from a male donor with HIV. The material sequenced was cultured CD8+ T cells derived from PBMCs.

CDR3 in amino acids: CASIRRGGTEAFF. CDR3 DNA sequence: TGTGCCAGCATCAGGAGAGGGGGCACTGAAGCTTTCTTT. The gene calls are TRBV6-6 and TRBJ1-1, with D perhaps TRBD1 (6 bases). CDR1 and CDR2 from the germline V gene are MNHNY and SVGAGI (reference sequence). V was trimmed by 7 bases and J by 4 bases, leaving 13 bases between them. This CDR3 is 13 amino acids long.